A single sample gave rise to the 24 T cell receptor beta chains below, sequenced in a study of T cell repertoires in cytomegalovirus infection. No antigen is known for these receptors. TCRdb ran MiXCR on the reads and lists one entry per CDR3 protein. Seen here are some 46,000 distinct CDR3 sequences, approximately 19% observed once, and the top ten hold roughly 50%. This specimen consisted of CD8+ T cells from cultured PBMCs, obtained from culture after CMV antigen stimulation. The receptors shown here come from a human donor in good health (CMV status not recorded). Some clones in this sample may be carry-over from other donors' samples.

J is TRBJ1-5 and V is TRBV5-6, with TRBD1 matching 7 bases. The J segment lost 6 bases and the V segment lost 0 bases, leaving 3 bases of the junction unmatched. Germline V lookup: CDR1 SGHDT, CDR2 YYEEEE. This CDR3 region has 14 residues. CDR3 in amino acids: CASSLGQGSQPQHF. CDR3 nucleotides: TGTGCCAGCAGCTTGGGACAGGGAAGTCAGCCCCAGCATTTT.

This chain uses TRBV4-3 with TRBJ2-1; D remains unclear. The CDR3 runs 17 residues. Trimming pared 0 bases from V and 2 bases from J, leaving 14 bases between. Germline V lookup: CDR1 LGHNA, CDR2 YSLEER. The CDR3 bases are TGCGCCAGCAGCCAAGATACCGCGGTGGGTGCCTACAATGAGCAGTTCTTC. Its protein product is CASSQDTAVGAYNEQFF.

This clonotype was observed at least ten times. This chain connects TRBV12-3 or TRBV12-4 to TRBJ1-5, with 7 bases identical to TRBD1. Germline trimming cut 5 bases from V and 1 base from J; bases unmatched to any gene: 8. The CDR3 spans 16 residues. CDR3 sequence (DNA): TGTGCCAGCAGTGACAGGGTCGGGGGGAGCAATCAGCCCCAGCATTTT. Its protein product is CASSDRVGGSNQPQHF.

Many counts were recorded for this clonotype. V and J are TRBV7-8 and TRBJ1-1; D is unclear. V shed 7 bases and J shed 3 bases, with 12 bases lying between them. Germline V lookup: CDR1 SGHVS, CDR2 FQNEAQ. CDR3 length: 13 residues. CDR3 loop: CASNSPADTEAFF. The CDR3 region has the DNA TGTGCCAGCAACTCGCCGGCGGACACTGAAGCTTTCTTT.

In its sample, this clonotype was seen many times. The chain recombines TRBV28 with TRBJ2-5, with D possibly being TRBD1 or TRBD2 (5 bases each). Trimming left V 0 bases short and J 5 bases short, with 10 bases between. Germline CDR1 reads MDHEN; CDR2 reads SYDVKM. This CDR3 has 14 residues. DNA of the CDR3: TGTGCCAGCAGTTTATGGACGGGGCGGGAGACCCAGTACTTC. Translation gives CASSLWTGRETQYF.

CDR3 amino acids: CASSPDGGPFF. DNA for the CDR3: TGTGCCAGCAGCCCAGACGGGGGTCCGTTCTTC. The chain has TRBV7-9 and TRBJ2-1; possible D gene TRBD2, 6 bases. The germline CDR1 and CDR2 sequences are SEHNR and FQNEAQ (reference sequence). V was shortened by 5 bases and J by 15 bases, with 14 bases between the two germline ends. The CDR3 is 11 residues long. Based on the CDR3 plus reference TRBV7-9 and TRBJ2-1, the full variable domain is DTGVSQNPRHKITKRGQNVTFRCDPISEHNRLYWYRQTLGQGPEFLTYFQNEAQLEKSRLLSDRFSAERPKGSFSTLEIQRTEQGDSAMYLCASSPDGGPFFGPGTRLTVL.

As for this clonotype: This may stem from a read error, because a much larger clone lies one nucleotide away. V is TRBV11-2 and J is TRBJ2-7, with 9 bases fitting TRBD2. The CDR3 is 16 residues long. V trimming: 4 bases; J trimming: 2 bases; junction bases outside the gene matches: 9. Germline V gene data show CDR1 as SGHAT and CDR2 as FQNNGV. For the CDR3, the DNA is TGTGCCAGCAGCTCAGATCGGGCGGGAGGGACCTACGAGCAGTACTTC. Encoded protein: CASSSDRAGGTYEQYF.

The chain uses TRBV6-5 and TRBJ1-6, with TRBD1 identical over 7 bases. The germline gives CDR1 MNHEY, CDR2 SVGAGI. The CDR3 length is 13 residues. CDR3 DNA sequence: TGTGCTAGCGCTTTCAGGGGGAGGTCACCCCTCCACTTT. This sequence encodes CASAFRGRSPLHF.

The rearrangement joins TRBV5-6 to TRBJ1-5; 8 nucleotides match TRBD1. V was pared by 4 bases and J by 6 bases, with 15 bases of the junction left unmatched. CDR3 size: 17 residues. Germline CDR1 and CDR2: SGHDT and YYEEEE. Written as DNA, the CDR3 is TGTGCCAGCAGCCGCCTGGTCGACAGGGGATTCCTTCAGCCCCAGCATTTT. Amino acids: CASSRLVDRGFLQPQHF.

This clonotype was seen more than once but under ten times. This chain uses TRBV5-6 with TRBJ2-7; no reliable D call. The ends were cut back, 4 bases at V and 2 bases at J, with 13 bases in the middle. The CDR3 has 14 amino acids. Germline CDR1 and CDR2: SGHDT and YYEEEE. CDR3 sequence reads: CASSPGIPTYEQYF. In DNA form, the CDR3 reads TGTGCCAGCAGCCCAGGCATCCCTACCTACGAGCAGTACTTC.

The chain combines TRBV3-1 with TRBJ2-7; TRBD2 is a possible D gene (5 bases). The V gene lost 4 bases and the J gene lost 6 bases, with 10 bases spanning the gap. The CDR3 loop spans 12 amino acids. The germline gives CDR1 LGHDT, CDR2 YNNKEL (reference sequence). CDR3 loop: CASSPPRGEQYF. CDR3 nucleotide sequence: TGTGCCAGCAGCCCCCCCCGGGGCGAGCAGTACTTC.

V usage is TRBV7-6 and J usage is TRBJ2-3; D ambiguous. The CDR3 spans 12 residues. With 5 bases removed from V and 0 bases from J, the gap between germline ends came to 3 bases. The germline CDR1 and CDR2 sequences are SGHVS and FNYEAQ. The CDR3 bases are TGTGCCAGCAGCAGTAGCACAGATACGCAGTATTTT. This translates into CASSSSTDTQYF.

A remark on this clonotype: This may stem from a read error, because a much larger clone lies one nucleotide away. The chain is built from TRBV14 and TRBJ2-1; tentative D call: TRBD2 (6 bases). There are 15 residues in the CDR3. Trimming removed 4 bases at V and 5 bases at J, with 15 bases between. CDR1 SGHDN and CDR2 FVKESK come from the germline V gene. CDR3 nucleotides: TGTGCCAGCAGCCGAGAACGGCGGGGTCACAATGAGCAGTTCTTC. It encodes CASSRERRGHNEQFF.

Points on this clonotype: A read error may explain this, as a much larger clone is one base away. The rearrangement links TRBV28 to TRBJ1-5; D unclear. This CDR3 is built from 15 residues. Germline assignment: CDR1 MDHEN and CDR2 SYDVKM. Trimming removed 10 bases from V and 1 base from J, with 17 bases in between. DNA of the CDR3: TGTGCCAACATACCAGAGGACCAGAGCAATCAGCCCCAGCATTTT. This encodes CANIPEDQSNQPQHF.

This clonotype was observed many times. This chain links TRBV7-8 with TRBJ1-5; D unclear. Trimming removed 1 base from V and 4 bases from J, with 11 bases in between. The CDR3 sequence is 15 residues long. Germline V gives CDR1 SGHVS, CDR2 FQNEAQ. CDR3 DNA sequence: TGTGCCAGCAGCTTAGGGCGGGGATTGAATCAGCCCCAGCATTTT. It is translated as CASSLGRGLNQPQHF. The full variable domain, completed using reference TRBV7-8 and TRBJ1-5, is GAGVSQSPRYKVAKRGQDVALRCDPISGHVSLFWYQQALGQGPEFLTYFQNEAQLDKSGLPSDRFFAERPEGSVSTLKIQRTQQEDSAVYLCASSLGRGLNQPQHFGDGTRLSIL.

In this sample, this clonotype turned up once. This chain links TRBV4-3 with TRBJ2-2; the match to TRBD1 covers 9 bases. CDR3 length: 16 residues. The trim removed 2 bases at V and 5 bases at J, leaving 6 bases unmatched. The V gene's germline CDR1 is LGHNA and CDR2 YSLEER. The CDR3: CASSQLTGGGTGELFF. The DNA of the CDR3 is TGCGCCAGCAGCCAACTGACAGGGGGAGGGACCGGGGAGCTGTTTTTT.

The rearrangement uses TRBV20-1 and TRBJ2-7, with D perhaps matching TRBD2 (6 bases). Germline V lookup: CDR1 DFQATT, CDR2 SNEGSKA (reference sequence). Trimming shortened V by 0 bases and J by 4 bases, and 16 bases separated the two germline ends. The length of the CDR3 is 15 residues. CDR3 amino acids: CSARDHAGTQYEQYF. The CDR3 nucleotides read TGCAGTGCTAGAGATCACGCGGGGACGCAGTACGAGCAGTACTTC.

This clonotype was detected a few times. The V gene is TRBV20-1, the J gene TRBJ2-3; TRBD2 aligns across 9 bases. The CDR3 is 16 residues long. V lost 0 bases to trimming and J lost 6 bases; unmatched junction nucleotides: 10. The germline V gene encodes CDR1 DFQATT and CDR2 SNEGSKA (reference sequence). The CDR3 sequence: CSARDVASGETDTQYF. CDR3 sequence (DNA): TGCAGTGCTAGAGATGTCGCTAGCGGGGAGACTGATACGCAGTATTTT.

There are a few counts of this clonotype. The J gene is TRBJ2-3, the V gene TRBV20-1; TRBD2 is a possible D gene (6 bases). Trimming removed 0 bases from V and 4 bases from J, with 11 bases in between. Germline-derived CDR1 and CDR2 are DFQATT and SNEGSKA (reference sequence). This CDR3 is built from 14 residues. The CDR3 here is CSARDAGSADTQYF. The CDR3 nucleotides are TGCAGTGCTAGAGATGCGGGATCCGCAGATACGCAGTATTTT.

This clonotype was recorded at least ten times. This chain joins TRBV12-3 or TRBV12-4 and TRBJ1-2, with 7 bases lining up with TRBD1. The CDR3 loop spans 14 amino acids. The V and J ends lost 4 bases and 0 bases, in that order; junction bases with no gene match: 2. Here the CDR3 reads CASSSGQSNYGYTF. CDR3 sequence (DNA): TGTGCCAGCAGTTCGGGACAGTCTAACTATGGCTACACCTTC.

The sample holds many counts of this clonotype. The rearrangement links TRBV28 to TRBJ2-5; TRBD1 is a possible D gene (6 bases). Trimming cost V 3 bases and J 5 bases, with 22 bases left between them. This CDR3 contains 17 residues. CDR1 and CDR2 (germline): MDHEN, SYDVKM. The CDR3 region has the DNA TGTGCCAGCAGTTTTTTGGTTTTTGGGGGCACGGGGGAGACCCAGTACTTC. It encodes CASSFLVFGGTGETQYF.

This clonotype was picked up many times. This chain links TRBV7-2 with TRBJ2-3, with 11 positions matching TRBD2. Germline V gene sequence: CDR1 SGHTA, CDR2 FQGNSA. V was pared by 1 base and J by 1 base, with 7 bases of the junction left unmatched. The CDR3 is made up of 18 amino acids. The CDR3 coding sequence is TGTGCCAGCAGCTTAGGTGCTAGCGGGAGGCGACGCACAGATACGCAGTATTTT. Its protein is CASSLGASGRRRTDTQYF.

The chain joins TRBV7-3 to TRBJ2-2; tentatively, D is TRBD2 (5 bases). Trimming pared 1 base from V and 7 bases from J, leaving 7 bases between. Germline assignment: CDR1 SGHTA and CDR2 FQGTGA. This CDR3 contains 13 residues. CDR3 protein: CASSLRRGGELFF. Written as DNA, the CDR3 is TGTGCCAGCAGCTTAAGACGGGGCGGGGAGCTGTTTTTT.

The rearrangement joins TRBV6-5 to TRBJ1-6, with 8 nucleotides matching TRBD1. The V and J ends lost 2 bases and 10 bases, in that order; junction bases with no gene match: 1. The CDR3 is 13 amino acids. Germline V lookup: CDR1 MNHEY, CDR2 SVGAGI. CDR3 residues: CASSYGQGSPLHF. CDR3 bases: TGTGCCAGCAGTTACGGACAGGGCTCACCCCTCCACTTT.